Below are 4 T cell receptor beta chains sequenced from a single sample in a study of spatial heterogeneity in lung cancer. Whole-study results and caveats: Tumors with more nonsynonymous mutations had more expanded intratumoral alpha and beta TCRs.

Their cognate antigens are unknown. Stated time point: sample taken at primary tumor resection. MiXCR, run by TCRdb on the 5' RACE reads, gives a single entry per CDR3 protein. The sample consists of roughly 13,000 distinct CDR3 sequences, 3% to 4.5% of them appearing once. The sequencing here drew on lung tumor tissue, taken at surgery. Source of these receptors: a male donor with early-stage non-small cell lung cancer.

In its sample, this clonotype was seen many times. V is TRBV11-2 and J is TRBJ2-5; 10 bases are a match to TRBD2. The V and J ends lost 3 bases and 2 bases, in that order; junction bases with no gene match: 3. Germline V gene sequence: CDR1 SGHAT, CDR2 FQNNGV. This CDR3 region has 15 residues. The CDR3: CASSFRTSGQETQYF. The CDR3 DNA reads TGTGCCAGCAGCTTTCGGACTAGCGGACAAGAGACCCAGTACTTC. The full variable domain, completed using reference TRBV11-2 and TRBJ2-5, is EAGVAQSPRYKIIEKRQSVAFWCNPISGHATLYWYQQILGQGPKLLIQFQNNGVVDDSQLPKDRFSAERLKGVDSTLKIQPAKLEDSAVYLCASSFRTSGQETQYFGPGTRLLVL.

The chain is built from TRBV6-1 and TRBJ2-3; the D gene could be TRBD1 or TRBD2 (5 bases each). Germline V gene sequence: CDR1 MNHNS, CDR2 SASEGT. CDR3 length: 15 residues. The V and J ends lost 0 bases and 6 bases respectively, with 13 bases between them. The CDR3 reads CASSEALLGVDTQYF. In DNA, the CDR3 is TGTGCCAGCAGTGAAGCGCTTCTGGGGGTTGATACGCAGTATTTT.

In this sample, this clonotype is medium-sized. The J gene is TRBJ2-7, the V gene TRBV7-9; 7 bases align to TRBD1. The CDR3 has 17 amino acids. J lost 1 base, V lost 2 bases, and 11 bases had no gene match. CDR1 and CDR2 (germline): SEHNR, FQNEAQ (reference sequence). The CDR3 loop reads CASSLTEIDRASYEQYF. DNA of the CDR3: TGTGCCAGCAGCTTAACCGAAATAGACAGGGCTTCCTACGAGCAGTACTTC.

This clonotype was seen many times. The chain carries TRBV20-1 and TRBJ2-5; 14 nucleotides agree with TRBD2. The CDR3 is 17 residues long. The junction had 10 bases not matched to a gene; V was cut back by 3 bases and J by 4 bases. CDR1 and CDR2 (germline): DFQATT, SNEGSKA (reference sequence). DNA for the CDR3: TGCAGTGCTAGGAGACCCGGACTAGCGGGAGGTTTAGAGACCCAGTACTTC. This translates into CSARRPGLAGGLETQYF.